This TCR beta chain is from a study of OX40 agonist ivuxolimab in advanced cancers. Study in general: With ivuxolimab, an agonistic anti-OX40 (CD134) antibody, patients were treated. Study-wide results and limits: Among patients with partial responses at 0.1-3.0 mg/kg, clonal expansion was among the lowest.

Germline-derived CDR1 and CDR2 are SGDLS and YYNGEE. V dropped 2 bases and J dropped 2; count of bases not matched to a gene: 7. The CDR3 is 15 amino acids. Clones were read by immunoSEQ multiplex PCR, and TCRdb kept only the in-frame ones, dropping some. Of 40,000 to 50,000 clones listed, approximately 90% are singletons. Details on this clone: Its specificity is not known.

Sequencing was performed on CD4+ or CD8+ T cells sorted from blood, taken in a trial of the OX40 agonist ivuxolimab. V gene TRBV9 combines with J gene TRBJ2-7; 7 nucleotides line up with TRBD2. The source of this sequence is an adult with an advanced solid tumor such as melanoma, head and neck, liver or kidney cancer. CDR3 loop: CASSVGSSGTYEQYF. The CDR3 bases are TGTGCCAGCAGCGTGGGGTCTAGCGGTACCTACGAGCAGTACTTC.